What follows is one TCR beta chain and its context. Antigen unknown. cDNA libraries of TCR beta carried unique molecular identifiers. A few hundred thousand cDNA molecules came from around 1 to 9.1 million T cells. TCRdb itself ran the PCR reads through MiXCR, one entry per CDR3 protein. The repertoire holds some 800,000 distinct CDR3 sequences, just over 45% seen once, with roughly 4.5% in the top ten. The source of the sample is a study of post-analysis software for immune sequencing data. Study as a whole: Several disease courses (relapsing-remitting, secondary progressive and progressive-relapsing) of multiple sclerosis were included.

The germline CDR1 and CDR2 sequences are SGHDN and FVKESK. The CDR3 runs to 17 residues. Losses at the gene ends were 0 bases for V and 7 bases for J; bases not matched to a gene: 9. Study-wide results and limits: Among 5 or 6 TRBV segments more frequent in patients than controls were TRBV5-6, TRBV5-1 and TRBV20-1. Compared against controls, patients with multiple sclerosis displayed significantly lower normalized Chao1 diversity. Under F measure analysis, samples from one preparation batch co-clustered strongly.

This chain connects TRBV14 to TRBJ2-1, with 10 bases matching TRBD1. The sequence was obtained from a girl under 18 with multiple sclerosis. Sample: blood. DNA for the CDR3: TGTGCCAGCAGCCAAGAAGGGGACAGGGGCCGACCGAATGAGCAGTTCTTC. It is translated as CASSQEGDRGRPNEQFF.